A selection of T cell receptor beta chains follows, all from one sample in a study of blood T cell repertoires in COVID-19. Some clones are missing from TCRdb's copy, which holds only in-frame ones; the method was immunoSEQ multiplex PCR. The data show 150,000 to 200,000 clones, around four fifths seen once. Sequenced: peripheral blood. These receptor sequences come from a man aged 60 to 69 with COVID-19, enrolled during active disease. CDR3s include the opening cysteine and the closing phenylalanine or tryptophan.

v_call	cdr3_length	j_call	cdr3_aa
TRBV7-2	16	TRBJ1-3	CASSLMAQGTGNTIYF
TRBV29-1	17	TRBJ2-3	CSVEDPDRGLVADTQYF
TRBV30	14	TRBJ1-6	CAWSKGGNNSPLHF
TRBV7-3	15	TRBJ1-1	CASSSMRGHSAEAFF
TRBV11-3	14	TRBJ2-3	CASSLGGSTDTQYF
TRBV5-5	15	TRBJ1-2	CASSLRDRGDYGYTF
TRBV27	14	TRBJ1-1	CASSLGQGGVQAFF
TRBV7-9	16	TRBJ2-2	CASSQVEGSPTGELFF
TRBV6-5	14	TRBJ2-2	CASTEGTGTGELFF
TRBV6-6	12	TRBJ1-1	CASSYGADRAFF
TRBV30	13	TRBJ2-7	CAWSVHLASEQYF
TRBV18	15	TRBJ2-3	CASSRYGQGVDTQYF
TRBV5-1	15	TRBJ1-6	CASSLAGTGDSPLHF
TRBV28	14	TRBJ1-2	CASTWIQGGRGYTF
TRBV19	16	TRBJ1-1	CASSMTRRTMNTEAFF